Listed here are 14 T cell receptor beta chains from one sample, sequenced in a study of identical twins. TCRdb itself ran the 5' RACE reads through MiXCR, one entry per CDR3 protein. The sample contains some 1,700,000 distinct CDR3 sequences, around 29% of which appear only once. Sequencing used cord blood. Source of these receptors: a newborn girl in good health.

There are a few counts of this clonotype. This chain joins TRBV2 and TRBJ2-1; 9 bases are shared with TRBD2. Germline CDR1 and CDR2: SNHLY and FYNNEI. V gave up 8 bases and J gave up 0 bases; unmatched junction bases: 8. The CDR3 totals 16 residues. CDR3 sequence (DNA): TGTGCCAGCCAGAGCGGGGGGAGTAGCTCCTACAATGAGCAGTTCTTC. As protein: CASQSGGSSSYNEQFF.

The rearrangement links TRBV28 to TRBJ1-2; D remains ambiguous. V was pared by 3 bases and J by 4 bases, with 18 bases between. Germline-derived CDR1 and CDR2 are MDHEN and SYDVKM. The CDR3 covers 16 residues. CDR3 in DNA: TGTGCCAGCAGTTTTAGGACGGAAAGCAGTCCCTATGGCTACACCTTC. Amino acid sequence: CASSFRTESSPYGYTF.

Details on this clonotype: A much larger clone lies one base from this, so it may be a read error. The rearrangement uses TRBV6-6 and TRBJ2-7; 14 nucleotides agree with TRBD2. V lost 6 bases and J lost 7; bases outside the gene matches: 8. This CDR3 is 15 amino acids long. Per the germline V gene, CDR1 is MNHNY and CDR2 is SVGAGI (reference sequence). The CDR3 region is CASSWTSGRTNEQYF. As DNA, the CDR3 is TGTGCCAGCAGCTGGACTAGCGGGAGGACAAATGAGCAGTACTTC.

In regard to this clonotype: One end of the junction fails to match germline, which may point to a read error. The genes are TRBV7-9 and TRBJ2-6, with D perhaps matching TRBD1 (5 bases). This CDR3 region has 14 residues. Germline V gene lookup returns CDR1 SEHNR and CDR2 FQNEAQ (reference sequence). The CDR3, as DNA: TGTGCCAGCCTTCCGAGCTCTGGGGCCGACGTCCTGACTTTC. Its protein product is CASLPSSGADVLTF.

This clonotype was picked up a small number of times. This chain connects TRBV10-3 to TRBJ2-6; D gene ambiguous. CDR3 length: 14 residues. Germline CDR1 reads ENHRY; CDR2 reads SYGVKD. V was clipped by 7 bases and J by 0 bases, with 7 bases between them. This chain's CDR3 is CAITADSGANVLTF. The CDR3 DNA follows: TGTGCCATCACCGCAGACTCTGGGGCCAACGTCCTGACTTTC.

The table lists this clonotype with a few counts. This chain connects TRBV6-6 to TRBJ2-7, with D possibly being TRBD1 (6 bases). This CDR3 contains 12 residues. Germline assignment: CDR1 MNHNY and CDR2 SVGAGI (reference sequence). Trimming removed 5 bases at V and 3 bases at J, with 8 bases between. CDR3: CASSEGVYEQYF. The DNA of the CDR3 is TGTGCCAGCAGTGAGGGGGTCTACGAGCAGTACTTC.

This clonotype was counted a few times. The chain has TRBV27 and TRBJ2-7; D might be TRBD1 or TRBD2, each matching 5 bases. Germline V gene sequence: CDR1 MNHEY, CDR2 SMNVEV (reference sequence). V lost 9 bases and J 0 bases, leaving 18 bases between the germline ends. The CDR3 is made up of 15 amino acids. CDR3 region: CASRKTGQLSYEQYF. The CDR3 DNA reads TGTGCCAGTCGAAAGACGGGGCAGCTCTCCTACGAGCAGTACTTC.

This clonotype occurred a few times. The rearrangement links TRBV6-1 to TRBJ1-4; D is perhaps TRBD1 (6 bases). Germline-derived CDR1 and CDR2 are MNHNS and SASEGT. V was trimmed by 8 bases and J by 6 bases, leaving 13 bases between them. This CDR3 is 13 amino acids long. The CDR3 region is CASGNRVDEKLFF. The CDR3 nucleotides are TGTGCCAGCGGGAACAGGGTAGATGAAAAACTGTTTTTT.

The CDR3 DNA sequence: TGCGCCAGCAGCGAGACTCGCTCCTACAATGAGCAGTACTTC. This codes for CASSETRSYNEQYF. J is TRBJ2-5 and V is TRBV5-1; unclear D gene. Trimming left V 4 bases short and J 11 bases short, with 21 bases between. The germline CDR1 and CDR2 sequences are SGHRS and YFSETQ. CDR3 length equals 14 residues.

Notes on this clonotype: An end of the junction does not agree with germline; a read error may underlie this. This chain joins TRBV7-8 and TRBJ2-1; D not certain. The CDR3 covers 15 residues. Germline CDR1 reads SGHVS; CDR2 reads FQNEAQ. CDR3 bases: TGTGCCAGCGGCTTACGGGTTCCGGTGAACAATGAGCAGTTCTTC. It is translated as CASGLRVPVNNEQFF.

In this sample, this clonotype turned up a few times. The chain is built from TRBV15 and TRBJ2-5; TRBD2 agrees at 10 bases. The V and J ends lost 0 bases and 2 bases, in that order; junction bases with no gene match: 6. The CDR3 totals 17 residues. The germline CDR1 and CDR2 sequences are LNHNV and YYDKDF (reference sequence). The CDR3 sequence is CATSRELAGVGQETQYF. Here the CDR3 DNA reads TGTGCCACCAGCAGAGAGCTAGCGGGAGTGGGGCAAGAGACCCAGTACTTC.

This clonotype was picked up a small number of times. V and J are TRBV4-1 and TRBJ2-4; 8 bases are a match to TRBD2. Germline lookup yields CDR1 MGHRA and CDR2 YSYEKL. The junction had 5 bases not matched to a gene; V was cut back by 4 bases and J by 3 bases. The CDR3 runs 15 residues. The CDR3 DNA sequence: TGCGCCAGCAGCCGAGGTACTAGCGGCAAAAACATTCAGTACTTC. Translated, it gives CASSRGTSGKNIQYF.

The chain has TRBV9 and TRBJ2-3; 9 nucleotides agree with TRBD1. The V segment lost 5 bases and the J segment 4 bases; nucleotides outside the gene matches: 5. This CDR3 region has 14 residues. Germline-derived CDR1 and CDR2 are SGDLS and YYNGEE. CDR3 bases: TGTGCCAGCAGGAAAACAGGGGGCGCAGATACGCAGTATTTT. Translating it yields CASRKTGGADTQYF. Using reference TRBV9 and TRBJ2-3 for the parts outside the CDR3, the full variable domain is DSGVTQTPKHLITATGQRVTLRCSPRSGDLSVYWYQQSLDQGLQFLIQYYNGEERAKGNILERFSAQQFPDLHSELNLSSLELGDSALYFCASRKTGGADTQYFGPGTRLTVL.

The chain has TRBV3-1 and TRBJ2-1; D is possibly TRBD2 (6 bases). Per the germline V gene, CDR1 is LGHDT and CDR2 is YNNKEL (reference sequence). The CDR3 runs to 12 residues. The V end was cut by 2 bases, the J end by 9 bases, with 8 bases between. CDR3 coding DNA: TGTGCCAGCAGCCAATGGGAGGCTGAGCAGTTCTTC. Amino acids: CASSQWEAEQFF.